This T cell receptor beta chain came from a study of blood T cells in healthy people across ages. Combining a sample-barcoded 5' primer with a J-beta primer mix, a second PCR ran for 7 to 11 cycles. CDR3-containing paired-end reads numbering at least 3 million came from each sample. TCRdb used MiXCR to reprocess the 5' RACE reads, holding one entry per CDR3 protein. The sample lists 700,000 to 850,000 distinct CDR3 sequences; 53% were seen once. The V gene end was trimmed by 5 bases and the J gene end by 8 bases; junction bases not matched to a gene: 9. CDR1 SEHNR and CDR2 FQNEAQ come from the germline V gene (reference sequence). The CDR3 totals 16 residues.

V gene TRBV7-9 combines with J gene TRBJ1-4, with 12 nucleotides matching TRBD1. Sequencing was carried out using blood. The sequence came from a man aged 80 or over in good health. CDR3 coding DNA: TGTGCCAGCAGCCCGCCGGCCGGGACAGGGGGCGAAAAACTGTTTTTT. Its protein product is CASSPPAGTGGEKLFF.